Presented here are 12 T cell receptor beta chains from one specimen sequenced in a study of cytomegalovirus exposure and HLA in healthy donors. The method was immunoSEQ multiplex PCR; TCRdb's version includes in-frame clones alone and lacks a portion of them. This sample carries under 50,000 clones, 94% of them seen once, and the ten largest clones take approximately 7.8%. Sequencing used PBMCs. These TCRs come from a woman aged 18 to 35 in good health and CMV-seropositive.

This chain uses TRBV10-3 with TRBJ2-7; 9 bases line up with TRBD1. V trimming: 6 bases; J trimming: 5 bases; junction bases outside the gene matches: 5. In germline, CDR1 is ENHRY, CDR2 SYGVKD. The CDR3 contains 13 residues. DNA of the CDR3: TGTGCCATCAGGACCGGGACAGGGAACGAGCAGTACTTC. This encodes CAIRTGTGNEQYF.

The chain recombines TRBV29-1 with TRBJ1-1; D is ambiguous. V was shortened by 3 bases and J by 0 bases, with 11 bases between the two germline ends. Per the germline V gene, CDR1 is SQVTM and CDR2 is ANQGSEA. The CDR3 length is 14 residues. The DNA for the CDR3 is TGCAGCGTTGATGGGCGCAGATTGAACACTGAAGCTTTCTTT. Protein product: CSVDGRRLNTEAFF.

V and J are TRBV27 and TRBJ2-1; 8 bases are shared with TRBD1. Germline assignment: CDR1 MNHEY and CDR2 SMNVEV (reference sequence). CDR3 length equals 17 residues. The V segment lost 5 bases and the J segment 4 bases; nucleotides outside the gene matches: 13. The CDR3 is CASSQAPPGQVYNEQFF. The DNA for the CDR3 is TGTGCCAGCAGTCAGGCTCCCCCGGGACAGGTTTACAATGAGCAGTTCTTC.

V gene TRBV18 combines with J gene TRBJ2-2; possible D gene TRBD2, 5 bases. CDR3 length equals 15 residues. V shed 4 bases and J shed 0 bases, with 9 bases lying between them. Looked up from germline, CDR1 is KGHSH and CDR2 is LQKENI. CDR3 sequence reads: CASSLTGTNTGELFF. DNA of the CDR3: TGTGCCAGCTCACTTACGGGGACGAACACCGGGGAGCTGTTTTTT.

V is TRBV6-6 and J is TRBJ1-1; unclear D gene. CDR1 is MNHNY and CDR2 is SVGAGI in the germline V gene (reference sequence). This CDR3 has 13 amino acids. V lost 3 bases to trimming and J lost 1 base, with 6 bases between them. The CDR3 nucleotides are TGTGCCAGCAGTTATCAGGCGAACACTGAAGCTTTCTTT. It is translated as CASSYQANTEAFF.

V gene TRBV6-5 combines with J gene TRBJ2-7; 7 nucleotides agree with TRBD2. CDR1 is MNHEY, CDR2 SVGAGI, per germline. The CDR3 runs 15 residues. J lost 0 bases, V lost 4 bases, and 6 bases had no gene match. CDR3 sequence reads: CASSSPSGVSYEQYF. As DNA, the CDR3 is TGTGCCAGCAGTTCCCCAAGCGGGGTCTCCTACGAGCAGTACTTC.

The chain uses TRBV4-3 and TRBJ2-2; 7 nucleotides line up with TRBD1. CDR3 length equals 15 residues. CDR1 is LGHNA and CDR2 is YSLEER in the germline V gene. The ends lost 3 bases at V and 6 bases at J; junction bases unmatched: 7. The CDR3 region has the DNA TGCGCCAGCAGCCATGACAGGGCGATAGCCGGGGAGCTGTTTTTT. This sequence encodes CASSHDRAIAGELFF.

This chain uses TRBV27 with TRBJ1-2; unclear D gene. V was clipped by 0 bases and J by 1 base, with 9 bases between them. This CDR3 region has 15 residues. Germline loops: CDR1 MNHEY, CDR2 SMNVEV (reference sequence). As DNA, the CDR3 is TGTGCCAGCAGTTTATCGGGCGGGAATAACTATGGCTACACCTTC. Protein sequence: CASSLSGGNNYGYTF.

V usage is TRBV19 and J usage is TRBJ2-7; D possibly corresponds to TRBD2 (7 bases). The CDR3 extends over 12 amino acids. CDR1 is LNHDA, CDR2 SQIVND, per germline (reference sequence). Trimming removed 9 bases at V and 2 bases at J, with 11 bases between. The CDR3 sequence: CASTGRAYEQYF. The CDR3 nucleotides are TGTGCCAGCACAGGGAGGGCCTACGAGCAGTACTTC.

The genes are TRBV19 and TRBJ1-5, with D uncertain. Trimming pared 1 base from V and 7 bases from J, leaving 5 bases between. This CDR3 is 12 amino acids long. The germline CDR1 and CDR2 sequences are LNHDA and SQIVND (reference sequence). The CDR3 sequence is CASSIGAQPQHF. The CDR3 DNA follows: TGTGCCAGTAGTATAGGGGCCCAGCCCCAGCATTTT.

The chain uses TRBV18 and TRBJ1-1; 8 positions match TRBD1. The CDR3 length is 14 residues. CDR1 is KGHSH, CDR2 LQKENI, per germline. Losses at the gene ends were 4 bases for V and 1 base for J; bases not matched to a gene: 2. CDR3 DNA: TGTGCCAGCTCACAGGGACAGGAGAACACTGAAGCTTTCTTT. It specifies CASSQGQENTEAFF.

This chain links TRBV7-9 with TRBJ2-7; 7 nucleotides agree with TRBD2. Germline V gene lookup returns CDR1 SEHNR and CDR2 FQNEAQ (reference sequence). This CDR3 is 14 amino acids long. Trimming removed 3 bases from V and 6 bases from J; junction bases left unmatched: 8. As DNA, the CDR3 is TGTGCCAGCAGCTTGGCGGGAGTGCTCCCCGAGCAGTACTTC. Translated: CASSLAGVLPEQYF.